This TCR beta chain is drawn from a study of radiotherapy plus CTLA-4 blockade in lung cancer. V was trimmed by 8 bases and J by 0 bases, leaving 17 bases between them. This CDR3 region has 15 residues. Points from the study as a whole: After radiotherapy and ipilimumab, tumor-derived clones expanded in peripheral blood. Reported findings show early blood T cell clone dynamics, with interferon-beta, best predicted response.

Profiled with immunoSEQ multiplex PCR; TCRdb holds only in-frame clones, not every one. The profile shows approximately 67,000 clones, around four fifths of them singletons. This clone was counted once. Its antigen remains unidentified. The chain couples TRBV23-1 to TRBJ2-7, with D perhaps TRBD2 (6 bases). TRBV23-1 is an open reading frame whose function is uncertain. The specimen was peripheral blood, collected from a patient treated with radiotherapy plus ipilimumab. This clonotype originated in a human donor with non-small cell lung cancer who had a partial response to radiotherapy plus ipilimumab. CDR3 coding DNA: TGCGCCAGCGGGGCGGGACCCGCGAGCTCCTACGAGCAGTACTTC. Translation gives CASGAGPASSYEQYF.